The rows below give T cell receptor beta chains drawn from one sample of a study of CD8 T cells in Susac syndrome. TCRdb itself ran the immunoSEQ multiplex PCR reads through MiXCR, one entry per CDR3 protein. The sample has 150,000 to 190,000 distinct CDR3 sequences, less than 97% seen once. Sequences were obtained from CD8+ T cells from PBMCs. These receptors were taken from a human donor with multiple sclerosis. CDR3s include the opening cysteine and the closing phenylalanine or tryptophan. A D gene is named only where the DNA matches it firmly. A row's size may be missing; if present it is once, few, many or a size class.

d_call: -; j_call: TRBJ1-5; clone_size: -; v_call: TRBV6-2/TRBV6-3; cdr3_nt: TGTGCCAGCAGTCGGGACCGAGAGGCTGAGGCCCAGCATTTT; cdr3_aa: CASSRDREAEAQHF
d_call: TRBD2; j_call: TRBJ2-3; clone_size: -; v_call: TRBV14; cdr3_nt: TGTGCCAGCAGCCAGCGAGTAGCGGGGGAAACAGATACGCAGTATTTT; cdr3_aa: CASSQRVAGETDTQYF
d_call: -; j_call: TRBJ2-1; clone_size: -; v_call: TRBV19; cdr3_nt: TGTGCCAGTTCGTTTCAGGGCGGATACAATGAGCAGTTCTTC; cdr3_aa: CASSFQGGYNEQFF
d_call: -; j_call: TRBJ2-1; clone_size: -; v_call: TRBV27; cdr3_nt: TGTGCCAGCAGTTTAGGTGTGGGGAAGGGGTACAATGAGCAGTTCTTC; cdr3_aa: CASSLGVGKGYNEQFF
d_call: -; j_call: TRBJ1-2; clone_size: -; v_call: TRBV30; cdr3_nt: TGTGCCTGGAGCCCCCAACATAACTATGGCTACACCTTC; cdr3_aa: CAWSPQHNYGYTF
d_call: TRBD1; j_call: TRBJ1-6; clone_size: once; v_call: TRBV7-9; cdr3_nt: TGTGCCAGCAGCTCGGGGGACAGCCCGTATAATTCACCCCTCCACTTT; cdr3_aa: CASSSGDSPYNSPLHF
d_call: TRBD2; j_call: TRBJ2-1; clone_size: -; v_call: TRBV4-2; cdr3_nt: TGTGCCAGCAGCCAAGATAATAGCGGGGGGTACAATGAGCAGTTCTTC; cdr3_aa: CASSQDNSGGYNEQFF
d_call: -; j_call: TRBJ1-5; clone_size: -; v_call: TRBV6-5; cdr3_nt: TGTGCCAGCAGAGTATATAGCAATCAGCCCCAGCATTTT; cdr3_aa: CASRVYSNQPQHF
d_call: -; j_call: TRBJ2-3; clone_size: -; v_call: TRBV12-5; cdr3_nt: TGTGCTAGTGGTTTGGGGGCGAGGAATACGCAGTATTTT; cdr3_aa: CASGLGARNTQYF
d_call: -; j_call: TRBJ2-1; clone_size: -; v_call: TRBV20-1; cdr3_nt: TGCAGTGCTAGGGACTCTTACGTACACAATGAGCAGTTCTTC; cdr3_aa: CSARDSYVHNEQFF
d_call: TRBD2; j_call: TRBJ2-3; clone_size: -; v_call: TRBV11-1; cdr3_nt: TGTGCCAGCAGCGGAGTCCCGTCGAATCCGAGCGGGGGTGGGACAGATACGCAGTATTTT; cdr3_aa: CASSGVPSNPSGGGTDTQYF
d_call: -; j_call: TRBJ1-1; clone_size: once; v_call: TRBV9; cdr3_nt: TGTGCCAGCAGCGTAGCTGAGGGGTTGGGGACTGAAGCTTTCTTT; cdr3_aa: CASSVAEGLGTEAFF
d_call: -; j_call: TRBJ1-4; clone_size: -; v_call: TRBV7-2; cdr3_nt: TGTGCCAGCAGCCCCCGACAGGACCATGAAAAACTGTTTTTT; cdr3_aa: CASSPRQDHEKLFF
d_call: -; j_call: TRBJ1-4; clone_size: once; v_call: TRBV30; cdr3_nt: TGTGCCTGGAGTACCTCCGGAGGGGAAAAACTGTTTTTT; cdr3_aa: CAWSTSGGEKLFF
d_call: -; j_call: TRBJ1-5; clone_size: -; v_call: TRBV7-9; cdr3_nt: TGTGCCAGCAGCTCCGGGCCGACCAGCAATCAGCCCCAGCATTTT; cdr3_aa: CASSSGPTSNQPQHF
d_call: -; j_call: TRBJ2-1; clone_size: -; v_call: TRBV20-1; cdr3_nt: TGCAGTGCTAGAGATCCGGCGGAGGGGCATGAGCAGTTCTTC; cdr3_aa: CSARDPAEGHEQFF
d_call: -; j_call: TRBJ2-4; clone_size: -; v_call: TRBV29-1; cdr3_nt: TGCAGCGTGATCTTAACCGGAAACATTCAGTACTTC; cdr3_aa: CSVILTGNIQYF
d_call: -; j_call: TRBJ2-1; clone_size: -; v_call: TRBV6-6; cdr3_nt: TGTGCCAGCACCCGCCTAGGCCACGATGAGCAGTTCTTC; cdr3_aa: CASTRLGHDEQFF
d_call: -; j_call: TRBJ2-5; clone_size: -; v_call: TRBV9; cdr3_nt: TGTGCCAGCAGCCCATCGGAGCCAGGATGGGAGACCCAGTACTTC; cdr3_aa: CASSPSEPGWETQYF
d_call: -; j_call: TRBJ2-5; clone_size: -; v_call: TRBV7-9; cdr3_nt: TGTGCCAGCAGCCCCCCGCTAGAATCTCAAGAGACCCAGTACTTC; cdr3_aa: CASSPPLESQETQYF
d_call: -; j_call: TRBJ1-1; clone_size: -; v_call: TRBV6-5; cdr3_nt: TGTGCCAGCAGTCCCCCTCGGGGGCGGAAGACTGAAGCTTTCTTT; cdr3_aa: CASSPPRGRKTEAFF
d_call: -; j_call: TRBJ1-2; clone_size: -; v_call: TRBV27; cdr3_nt: TGTGCCAGCAGTTTTACGTCCGGGACGCTTGATGGCTACACCTTC; cdr3_aa: CASSFTSGTLDGYTF
d_call: TRBD1; j_call: TRBJ1-3; clone_size: -; v_call: TRBV29-1; cdr3_nt: TGCAGCGTCGCCTATAGACAGGGTCTTGCTGGAAACACCATATATTTT; cdr3_aa: CSVAYRQGLAGNTIYF
d_call: TRBD1; j_call: TRBJ2-6; clone_size: -; v_call: TRBV9; cdr3_nt: TGTGCCAGCAGCGTAGGGGACAGGGGGTTCTCTGGGGCCAACGTCCTGACTTTC; cdr3_aa: CASSVGDRGFSGANVLTF
d_call: -; j_call: TRBJ2-5; clone_size: -; v_call: TRBV7-9; cdr3_nt: TGTGCCAGCAGCTTACAGCGGGCTCTGGAACAAGAGACCCAGTACTTC; cdr3_aa: CASSLQRALEQETQYF
d_call: TRBD2; j_call: TRBJ2-1; clone_size: -; v_call: TRBV29-1; cdr3_nt: TGCAGCTCGCGGGCGGGGGACTACAATGAGCAGTTCTTC; cdr3_aa: CSSRAGDYNEQFF
d_call: -; j_call: TRBJ1-1; clone_size: once; v_call: TRBV20-1; cdr3_nt: TGCAGTGCGCAAAAGGGCAGGGAAGGGAGGGTGAACACTGAAGCTTTCTTT; cdr3_aa: CSAQKGREGRVNTEAFF
d_call: -; j_call: TRBJ1-1; clone_size: -; v_call: TRBV29-1; cdr3_nt: TGCAGCGCCTGGGGGCAGCCTGAAGCTTTCTTT; cdr3_aa: CSAWGQPEAFF
d_call: -; j_call: TRBJ1-5; clone_size: -; v_call: TRBV30; cdr3_nt: TGTGCCTGGACAGGGGCGAGCAATCAGCCCCAGCATTTT; cdr3_aa: CAWTGASNQPQHF
d_call: -; j_call: TRBJ2-6; clone_size: -; v_call: TRBV7-9; cdr3_nt: TGTGCCAGCAGCTCGCACGAACCCCTCCTGACTTTC; cdr3_aa: CASSSHEPLLTF
d_call: TRBD1; j_call: TRBJ2-5; clone_size: -; v_call: TRBV6-2/TRBV6-3; cdr3_nt: TGTGCCAGCAGTTACTTCGGGACAGGGGAAGAGACCCAGTACTTC; cdr3_aa: CASSYFGTGEETQYF
d_call: TRBD1; j_call: TRBJ2-3; clone_size: -; v_call: TRBV13; cdr3_nt: TGTGCCAGCAGCTCCCCGGGACAGGCTTGGGATACGCAGTATTTT; cdr3_aa: CASSSPGQAWDTQYF
d_call: -; j_call: TRBJ1-1; clone_size: -; v_call: TRBV27; cdr3_nt: TGTGCCAGCAGTTTTAACGGAATTGGGCCTGAAGCTTTCTTT; cdr3_aa: CASSFNGIGPEAFF
d_call: TRBD1; j_call: TRBJ1-1; clone_size: -; v_call: TRBV20-1; cdr3_nt: TGCAGTGCTAGGGGACAGTATGTGAGTAACACTGAAGCTTTCTTT; cdr3_aa: CSARGQYVSNTEAFF
d_call: TRBD1; j_call: TRBJ1-5; clone_size: -; v_call: TRBV20-1; cdr3_nt: TGCAGTGCTAGAGGACAGGGGGACAATCAGCCCCAGCATTTT; cdr3_aa: CSARGQGDNQPQHF
d_call: -; j_call: TRBJ1-1; clone_size: -; v_call: TRBV30; cdr3_nt: TGTGCCTGGAGGTCGGGGACTGAAGCTTTCTTT; cdr3_aa: CAWRSGTEAFF
d_call: -; j_call: TRBJ2-2; clone_size: -; v_call: TRBV29-1; cdr3_nt: TGCAGCGTTGAAGCGAAGCTTAGCCACGGGGAGCTGTTTTTT; cdr3_aa: CSVEAKLSHGELFF
d_call: -; j_call: TRBJ1-3; clone_size: -; v_call: TRBV29-1; cdr3_nt: TGCAGCGTCGAACCACAGGGTACTGGAAACACCATATATTTT; cdr3_aa: CSVEPQGTGNTIYF
d_call: -; j_call: TRBJ2-3; clone_size: -; v_call: TRBV15; cdr3_nt: TGTGCCACCAGCATCCGGGACCCACCGGTGGGGGCGCAGTATTTT; cdr3_aa: CATSIRDPPVGAQYF
d_call: -; j_call: TRBJ2-1; clone_size: -; v_call: TRBV5-4; cdr3_nt: TGTGCCAGCAGCGGTAGCCTAAGCTCCTACAATGAGCAGTTCTTC; cdr3_aa: CASSGSLSSYNEQFF
d_call: -; j_call: TRBJ2-3; clone_size: -; v_call: TRBV30; cdr3_nt: TGTGCCTGGAGTCCCCCAGGGGGGGACACAGATACGCAGTATTTT; cdr3_aa: CAWSPPGGDTDTQYF